What follows describes a single TCR beta chain. The authors' processing: Estimation of nucleated cell counts was performed using reference gene primer amplification. The assay was immunoSEQ multiplex PCR, and TCRdb's table has in-frame clones only and misses some. V, J and clone size are those of that table, while D and trimming were read from the DNA. This table holds 200,000 to 250,000 clones, 86% found once. This specimen belongs to a study of blood T cell repertoires in COVID-19. Study at large: Sample material is recorded as cDNA or gDNA derived from T cells, B-cell-depleted T cells, or PBMCs.

Followed longitudinally, the Seattle patients had been enrolled during active infection. This CDR3 comprises 14 residues. After removal of 7 bases from V and 8 bases from J, the junction contained 8 bases not matched to a gene. Germline assignment: CDR1 MNHEY and CDR2 SVGAGI. This TCR derives from a woman of 80 years or more with COVID-19, enrolled during active disease. The rearrangement uses TRBV6-5 and TRBJ2-1; 10 bases line up with TRBD2. Sequenced material: peripheral blood. CDR3 nucleotide sequence: TGTGCCAGCACCGGGACTAGCGATTGGGATGAGCAGTTCTTC. Its translation: CASTGTSDWDEQFF.